This T cell receptor (beta chain) originates from a study of regulatory T cells in long-lasting Graves disease (dated by TCRdb to about 2021). Background for the entire study: In the newly diagnosed Graves' disease group, patients had been taking antithyroid drugs for less than 3 months. The study was conducted in China and was registered as a clinical trial. A total of some 35 samples underwent TCR sequencing: roughly 13 from persistent and roughly 20 from newly diagnosed Graves' disease patients. Patients with persistent Graves' disease were compared with patients with newly diagnosed Graves' disease using TCR sequencing and RNA sequencing of peripheral blood.

This clonotype was picked up many times. Its antigen is still unknown. Qualities for individual bases were not recorded, and no much larger clone is one base off. CDR1 and CDR2 were assigned from the germline V gene as MNHNS and SASEGT. Taken from cysteine to phenylalanine, the CDR3 has 16 residues. The retained sequence is limited to the CDR3, 48 bases, with the frame set at the first base. The V end loses 4 bases and the J end loses 6 bases, and a stretch of 19 bases separates them. Libraries came from multiplex PCR. This sample was sequenced with an Illumina HiSeq 4000. iRepertoire HTBI primers and Arm-PCR amplification of CDR3 regions were used to construct TCR beta libraries. Before sequencing, the PCR products went through gel purification. On the authors' methods: Gene usage analysis of CDR3 amino acid clonotypes relied on the roughly 64 TRBV and about 13 TRBJ segments identified across samples. COPE and FqMerger were used to merge the filtered high-quality paired reads into contigs. BLAST was used to align contigs to IMGT TRBV, TRBD and TRBJ reference genes, and CDR3 was defined according to IMGT. Clonotypes above 0.1% frequency were classified as highly expanded clones. Shannon entropy served as the measure of repertoire diversity, while the Gini coefficient captured V-J evenness. A clonotype was considered public if more than one individual shared it. TCRdb ran its own pipeline on the public reads, namely fastp trimming at Q25 and MiXCR clone calling, and kept in-frame beta chains. Rows are combined by CDR3 protein, so each entry shows the most common genes and DNA. These V and J calls originate from TCRdb's pipeline instead of the authors' own analysis. This sample is represented by about 560,000 distinct CDR3 sequences; about 15% of them were singletons. About 11% of the sample lies in the top ten.

Overall results and qualifications from the work: Persistent disease showed preferential use of TRBV28, TRBJ1-2 and TRBJ2-5, whereas newly diagnosed disease favored TRBV20-1 and TRBJ2-1. The small sample size was acknowledged by the authors as a limitation that may reduce accuracy. Patients with persistent disease shared more public clonotypes (around 3,000) than newly diagnosed patients did (approximately 970). Sequencing and analysis were restricted to the TCR beta chain. Only peripheral blood was studied, because thyroid tissue, the primary lesion, was inaccessible. Persistent Graves' disease patients showed lower TCR Shannon entropy and fewer highly expanded clones than newly diagnosed patients, suggesting clonal expansion.

Taken with the paper, the label for time point translates to: newly diagnosed GD, antithyroid drugs for less than 3 months. For both TCR sequencing and RNA sequencing, RNA was extracted from PBMCs in TRIzol. The diagnosis of Graves' disease followed American Thyroid Association guidelines. Patients were recruited from an endocrinology department in Xi'an, China. Each patient gave around 9.2 milliliters of peripheral blood, collected in an EDTA anticoagulant tube. Ficoll Paque Plus density gradient separation was used to isolate PBMCs, and no further T cell sorting was performed. An Agilent 2100 Bioanalyzer and agarose gel were used to check RNA quality, while a NanoDrop 2000 measured RNA concentration. These data also formed part of another study, on T cells in Graves' hyperthyroidism and ophthalmopathy. The second source states: Graves' hyperthyroidism was defined as stable when no progression to ophthalmopathy occurred over 18 months of follow-up. Hyperthyroidism patients were newly diagnosed, with disease duration under 2 months, and aged 18 to 65 years. Patients with uncontrolled infections, other autoimmune diseases, pregnancy or lactation were excluded. Diagnoses were established on the basis of clinical symptoms, serum thyroxine and TRAb, thyroid ultrasound, and orbital computed tomography. The first round of RT-PCR for the TCR CDR3 was performed with the HTBI primer set and the Qiagen OneStep RT-PCR kit. Most expanded thyroid clonotypes (frequency above 0.001) were also found in blood, which suggests that blood repertoires may mirror thyroid immune responses. A 13 V-J signature model separated ophthalmopathy from stable hyperthyroidism, with nearly 90% sensitivity and about 81% specificity in cross-validation and 80%/75% in testing. In validation, the model predicted progression to ophthalmopathy with roughly 66% sensitivity and 72% to 85% specificity, a median of about 6 months before onset. A discovery cohort of fewer than 110 patients, 43 with Graves' ophthalmopathy and about 58 with stable Graves' hyperthyroidism, was used to find distinguishing TCR V-J signatures. Whether ophthalmopathy could be predicted prospectively was tested in an independent validation cohort made up of 18 to 20 hyperthyroidism patients plus 17 patients who later progressed to ophthalmopathy. The approximately 90 discovery patients were divided at random into training and test sets in a 7:3 ratio. The study also compared thyroid tissue and blood T-cell repertoires from about six Graves' hyperthyroidism patients. After sampling, hyperthyroidism patients received methimazole starting at 30 mg daily, and ophthalmopathy patients received high-dose intravenous methylprednisolone. Libraries were constructed in a second round of multiplex PCR, after which size selection and purification were performed. Libraries were sequenced paired-end with 100 bp reads on an Illumina HiSeq2000. SOAPnuke was used to process the raw data, removing reads that contained adapters or uncalled bases, had a mean Phred below 15, or lacked an exact match to the constant primer or identifier. COPE v1.2.5 was used to merge high-quality paired reads, and clonotypes were defined as unique nucleotide sequences. Clonotypes were aligned to IMGT TRBV, TRBD and TRBJ reference segments using MiTCR v1.1. Analysis was restricted to V-J combinations with a frequency above 0.0001, which covered roughly 99% of repertoires. The TCS score was defined as F50 (clonal expansion) divided by E x V (chaos), with BLOSUM62-based TCRdist calculated between CDR3 peptides within each V-J. Welch's t-statistics and random forest reduced 514 V-J features to fewer than 15, which were used in a naive Bayes classifier (R e1071). No statistical method was used to set the sample size in advance, and investigators knew the group allocation. According to the paper, TCR Vbeta CDR3 sequencing was carried out on over 130 peripheral blood samples, which came from approximately 43 ophthalmopathy, around 75 hyperthyroidism and about 17 progressor patients.

The chain is made from TRBV6-1 and TRBJ1-5; TRBD1 is a weak D gene call, 5 bases matching. Here the sequenced sample was peripheral blood mononuclear cells (PBMCs), taken at new diagnosis, from a patient treated with antithyroid drugs. The origin of this receptor is a young man with Graves disease. Donor details come from another sample of the same person, matched by shared clones. In nucleotides, the sequence is TGTGCCAGCAGTGTCCGGGGAGCCTCCGGGGGTCAGCCCCAGCATTTT. Its protein product is CASSVRGASGGQPQHF.